One and the same sample provided the 27 T cell receptor beta chains below, sequenced in a study of T cell responses to AZD1222 COVID-19 vaccine. Generated by immunoSEQ multiplex PCR, the TCRdb table keeps only in-frame clones and is missing some. Of some 60,000 clones in the sample, about three quarters were seen once. The sequences come from peripheral blood, collected 28 days after the second AZD1222 dose. The receptors were sampled from an adult who received the AZD1222 COVID-19 vaccine.

The chain joins TRBV6-5 to TRBJ1-3; no clear D gene. Germline V gives CDR1 MNHEY, CDR2 SVGAGI. The CDR3 loop spans 14 amino acids. Deletions cut 4 bases from V and 7 bases from J, with 14 bases between. The CDR3 here is CASSSDRGGNTIYF. The CDR3 DNA reads as TGTGCCAGCAGTTCTGACCGTGGAGGGAACACCATATATTTT.

The chain joins TRBV24-1 to TRBJ2-7, with D perhaps assigned TRBD1 or TRBD2 (6 bases each). This CDR3 region has 17 residues. CDR1 is KGHDR, CDR2 SFDVKD, per germline. V gave up 0 bases and J gave up 6 bases, with 20 bases separating them. The CDR3 DNA sequence: TGTGCCACCAGTGATTTGGAAATACGGGTCTGGGGGGCCGAGCAGTACTTC. Translated, it gives CATSDLEIRVWGAEQYF.

V usage is TRBV6-2 or TRBV6-3 and J usage is TRBJ2-1, with TRBD2 identical over 11 bases. The germline CDR1 and CDR2 sequences are MNHEY and SVGEGT. After removal of 5 bases from V and 8 bases from J, the junction contained 11 bases not matched to a gene. This CDR3 is 16 amino acids long. The CDR3 coding sequence is TGTGCCAGCAGTCCCGACATAGCGGGGGGGTACGATGAGCAGTTCTTC. The encoded protein is CASSPDIAGGYDEQFF.

The chain recombines TRBV5-4 with TRBJ1-6; 7 bases fit TRBD1. J lost 8 bases, V lost 3 bases, and 8 bases had no gene match. Germline values: CDR1 SGHNT, CDR2 YYREEE (reference sequence). The CDR3 sequence is 15 residues long. CDR3 nucleotides: TGTGCCAGCAGCTCAACGGACAGGCCGTATTCACCCCTCCACTTT. Translation: CASSSTDRPYSPLHF.

This sequence joins TRBV5-1 and TRBJ2-7; 8 bases are shared with TRBD2. Losses at the gene ends were 0 bases for V and 4 bases for J; bases not matched to a gene: 6. The germline V gene has CDR1 SGHRS and CDR2 YFSETQ. The CDR3 runs 15 residues. The CDR3 reads CASSLGLAGLYEQYF. CDR3 coding DNA: TGCGCCAGCAGCTTGGGTCTAGCGGGCTTATACGAGCAGTACTTC.

This chain joins TRBV27 and TRBJ2-7; a weak D match, TRBD2 (5 bases). V lost 6 bases, J lost 0 bases, and 15 bases lay in between. Germline loops: CDR1 MNHEY, CDR2 SMNVEV (reference sequence). This CDR3 has 15 amino acids. The CDR3 loop reads CASRAPGFTSYEQYF. Written as DNA, the CDR3 is TGTGCCAGCAGGGCCCCGGGGTTTACCTCCTACGAGCAGTACTTC.

The genes are TRBV19 and TRBJ2-2; possibly TRBD1 or TRBD2 for D (6 bases each). The CDR3 loop spans 17 amino acids. Germline lookup yields CDR1 LNHDA and CDR2 SQIVND (reference sequence). Trimming took off 4 bases at V and 7 bases at J, with 22 bases between the two ends. CDR3 region: CASSTFLRGARNGELFF. The CDR3 bases are TGTGCCAGTAGTACCTTCCTGAGGGGGGCTCGGAACGGGGAGCTGTTTTTT.

V and J are TRBV6-6 and TRBJ2-5; 7 bases fit TRBD1. The junction had 3 bases not matched to a gene; V was cut back by 6 bases and J by 2 bases. CDR3 length: 13 amino acids. Germline CDR1 is MNHNY and CDR2 is SVGAGI (reference sequence). Written as DNA, the CDR3 is TGTGCCAGCAGCCCCAGGGGGCAAGAGACCCAGTACTTC. The encoded protein is CASSPRGQETQYF.

The V call is TRBV9, the J call TRBJ1-1, with 8 positions matching TRBD1. This CDR3 has 15 amino acids. Losses at the gene ends were 1 base for V and 3 bases for J; bases not matched to a gene: 5. Germline V gene data show CDR1 as SGDLS and CDR2 as YYNGEE. The CDR3 DNA sequence: TGTGCCAGCAGCGTACGCAGGGGGCTCGACACTGAAGCTTTCTTT. Translation gives CASSVRRGLDTEAFF.

The chain uses TRBV5-1 and TRBJ1-1, with D possibly TRBD1 on 5 matching bases. Germline CDR1 and CDR2: SGHRS and YFSETQ. This CDR3 region has 15 residues. V lost 6 bases and J 0 bases, leaving 15 bases between the germline ends. CDR3 region: CASTGGGPMNTEAFF. CDR3 nucleotides: TGCGCCAGCACCGGGGGTGGGCCCATGAACACTGAAGCTTTCTTT. The whole variable domain, remainder taken from reference TRBV5-1 and TRBJ1-1, is KAGVTQTPRYLIKTRGQQVTLSCSPISGHRSVSWYQQTPGQGLQFLFEYFSETQRNKGNFPGRFSGRQFSNSRSEMNVSTLELGDSALYLCASTGGGPMNTEAFFGQGTRLTVV.

The chain employs TRBV9 and TRBJ1-6; D is ambiguous. The germline gives CDR1 SGDLS, CDR2 YYNGEE. The length of the CDR3 is 14 residues. Trimming took off 4 bases at V and 10 bases at J, with 15 bases between the two ends. CDR3 nucleotide sequence: TGTGCCAGCAGCACGGGTCTTGGAGAATCACCCCTCCACTTT. Its protein is CASSTGLGESPLHF. The variable domain in full, completed from reference TRBV9 and TRBJ1-6, reads DSGVTQTPKHLITATGQRVTLRCSPRSGDLSVYWYQQSLDQGLQFLIQYYNGEERAKGNILERFSAQQFPDLHSELNLSSLELGDSALYFCASSTGLGESPLHFGNGTRLTVT.

This clone has only a few counts. V and J are TRBV6-6 and TRBJ1-1; D may be TRBD1 (5 bases). CDR3 length: 12 residues. Deletions cut 6 bases from V and 3 bases from J, with 8 bases between. Per germline, CDR1 MNHNY and CDR2 SVGAGI (reference sequence). Written as DNA, the CDR3 is TGTGCCAGCAGCCTACAGGACACTGAAGCTTTCTTT. Encoded protein: CASSLQDTEAFF.

The chain links TRBV6-5 to TRBJ1-4, with D possibly being TRBD1 (5 bases). Trimming took off 5 bases at V and 8 bases at J, with 18 bases between the two ends. CDR1 MNHEY and CDR2 SVGAGI come from the germline V gene. The CDR3 extends over 15 amino acids. In nucleotides, the CDR3 is TGTGCCAGCAGTCGGGCCGGGACGGTCGCGGAAAAACTGTTTTTT. This encodes CASSRAGTVAEKLFF.

V is TRBV28 and J is TRBJ1-1, with D tentatively TRBD1 (6 bases). This CDR3 comprises 15 residues. Germline values: CDR1 MDHEN, CDR2 SYDVKM. The V and J ends lost 6 bases and 0 bases respectively, with 14 bases between them. The CDR3 reads CASSQGGDMNTEAFF. The CDR3 nucleotides are TGTGCCAGCAGCCAAGGAGGGGACATGAACACTGAAGCTTTCTTT.

This clone came up a few times. The V call is TRBV28, the J call TRBJ1-1; a possible D gene is TRBD1 (6 bases). CDR1 and CDR2 from the germline V gene are MDHEN and SYDVKM. The CDR3 is 15 amino acids. V gave up 3 bases and J gave up 3 bases, with 14 bases separating them. CDR3 residues: CASSFVQGTHTEAFF. In DNA form, the CDR3 reads TGTGCCAGCAGTTTCGTACAGGGTACCCACACTGAAGCTTTCTTT.

The V call is TRBV11-3, the J call TRBJ2-6, with 10 bases identical to TRBD1. CDR1 SGHNT and CDR2 YENEEA come from the germline V gene. The CDR3 covers 20 residues. Unmatched junction bases numbered 12, after V lost 3 bases and J lost 1 base. The CDR3 DNA follows: TGTGCCAGCAGCTTCCCGACAGGGGGCGGCTCGCGTTCTGGGGCCAACGTCCTGACTTTC. Protein: CASSFPTGGGSRSGANVLTF.

The rearrangement joins TRBV10-3 to TRBJ2-1; possible D gene TRBD2, 5 bases. V dropped 1 base and J dropped 5 bases, with 12 bases sitting between them. The CDR3 sequence is 15 residues long. Germline loops: CDR1 ENHRY, CDR2 SYGVKD. Here the CDR3 DNA reads TGTGCCATCAGTGAGTTCGCGGGTCGCGACAATGAGCAGTTCTTC. This gives the protein CAISEFAGRDNEQFF.

This rearrangement joins TRBV5-5 to TRBJ2-1; 9 nucleotides line up with TRBD2. The V gene's germline CDR1 is SGHKS and CDR2 YYEKEE (reference sequence). V gave up 1 base and J gave up 10 bases; unmatched junction bases: 9. The CDR3 sequence is 15 residues long. The CDR3, as DNA: TGTGCCAGCAGCTTGACCGCGGGGGGGGTCAGGGAGCAGTTCTTC. Amino acid sequence: CASSLTAGGVREQFF.

V gene TRBV6-1 combines with J gene TRBJ2-6, with D maybe TRBD2 (5 bases). Trimming stripped 2 bases from V and 0 bases from J, with 8 bases between. This CDR3 spans 16 amino acids. From germline, CDR1 is MNHNS and CDR2 SASEGT. CDR3 in amino acids: CASSEPGSSGANVLTF. The DNA for the CDR3 is TGTGCCAGCAGTGAACCTGGGAGCTCTGGGGCCAACGTCCTGACTTTC.

This chain links TRBV28 with TRBJ2-7, with D possibly matching TRBD1 (6 bases). Trimming cost V 5 bases and J 0 bases, with 8 bases left between them. CDR3 length equals 13 residues. The germline V gene has CDR1 MDHEN and CDR2 SYDVKM. In DNA form, the CDR3 reads TGTGCCAGCAGTCGACAGGACTCCTACGAGCAGTACTTC. Encoded protein: CASSRQDSYEQYF.

V is TRBV5-1 and J is TRBJ1-1, with D unresolved. CDR1 SGHRS and CDR2 YFSETQ come from the germline V gene. This CDR3 region has 16 residues. V dropped 4 bases and J dropped 0 bases, with 16 bases sitting between them. The CDR3 sequence: CASSLLPTGMNTEAFF. CDR3 coding DNA: TGCGCCAGCAGCCTTTTACCGACGGGGATGAACACTGAAGCTTTCTTT.

V gene TRBV6-5 combines with J gene TRBJ2-7; TRBD2 aligns across 8 bases. The germline V gene has CDR1 MNHEY and CDR2 SVGAGI. This CDR3 contains 14 residues. Unmatched junction bases numbered 8, after V lost 7 bases and J lost 3 bases. CDR3 sequence (DNA): TGTGCCAGCACCACCTCGGGGGGGTACTACGAGCAGTACTTC. This encodes CASTTSGGYYEQYF.

CDR3 loop: CASSQDSTGNTEAFF. CDR3 DNA: TGCGCCAGCAGCCAAGACTCGACAGGGAACACTGAAGCTTTCTTT. The V call is TRBV4-1, the J call TRBJ1-1; tentatively, D is TRBD1 (6 bases). Germline V gene data show CDR1 as MGHRA and CDR2 as YSYEKL. This CDR3 is built from 15 residues. V lost 0 bases and J 1 base, leaving 9 bases between the germline ends.

This clone has only a few counts. This chain joins TRBV30 and TRBJ1-2; D not certain. V lost 1 base and J 2 bases, leaving 11 bases between the germline ends. This CDR3 is 14 amino acids long. Germline V gives CDR1 GTSNPN, CDR2 SVGIG (reference sequence). CDR3 in DNA: TGTGCCTGGAGTGGACGGTTCGGGAACTATGGCTACACCTTC. Translated: CAWSGRFGNYGYTF.

This sequence joins TRBV5-5 and TRBJ2-7, with unresolved D. Trimming took 2 bases from V and 3 from J, leaving 9 bases between them. This CDR3 has 13 amino acids. Per the germline V gene, CDR1 is SGHKS and CDR2 is YYEKEE (reference sequence). The CDR3 loop reads CASSFSSGYEQYF. The CDR3 bases are TGTGCCAGCAGCTTTAGCTCCGGCTACGAGCAGTACTTC.

The chain links TRBV7-6 to TRBJ1-6; D is unclear. Germline V gene data show CDR1 as SGHVS and CDR2 as FNYEAQ. Trimming stripped 1 base from V and 7 bases from J, with 8 bases between. CDR3 size: 14 residues. CDR3 in DNA: TGTGCCAGCAGCTTAGTGCGGGCAAATTCACCCCTCCACTTT. Protein: CASSLVRANSPLHF.

This clone turned up a few times. The genes are TRBV27 and TRBJ1-5; D gene uncertain. With 2 bases removed from V and 5 bases from J, the gap between germline ends came to 10 bases. CDR3 size: 14 residues. Germline V gives CDR1 MNHEY, CDR2 SMNVEV (reference sequence). The DNA of the CDR3 is TGTGCCAGCAGTTTAGTCAGGAATCATCAGCCCCAGCATTTT. Translated, it gives CASSLVRNHQPQHF.